This T cell receptor (beta chain) was identified during a study of T cell responses to AZD1222 COVID-19 vaccine. On this clone: Its antigen remains unknown.

Broader study findings: There were mostly white British donors and more females than males, and clonal diversity was possibly underestimated.

CDR3 length equals 12 residues. Germline V gene data show CDR1 as SGHVS and CDR2 as FQNEAQ. Trimming cost V 5 bases and J 8 bases, with 12 bases left between them. The data were produced by immunoSEQ multiplex PCR, yet TCRdb's version contains in-frame clones alone and is incomplete. The sample includes 150,000 to 200,000 clones, 85% to 95% of them seen just once. V and J are TRBV7-8 and TRBJ1-2, with no clear D. Here the sequenced sample was peripheral blood, taken on day 0 of AZD1222 vaccination. The source of this sequence is an adult in good health. DNA for the CDR3: TGTGCCAGCAGCCCGTCTTCCTCCGGCTACACCTTC. The encoded protein is CASSPSSSGYTF.